This T cell receptor beta chain was identified in a study of T cells in Graves' hyperthyroidism and ophthalmopathy (dated by TCRdb to between 2018 and 2020). With respect to the entire study: Peripheral blood samples were taken at the time of initial diagnosis, prior to any treatment. A discovery cohort of roughly 96 patients, fewer than 50 with Graves' ophthalmopathy and roughly 59 with stable Graves' hyperthyroidism, was used to find distinguishing TCR V-J signatures. Prospective prediction of ophthalmopathy was tested in an independent validation cohort consisting of roughly 19 hyperthyroidism patients and approximately 16 patients who later progressed to ophthalmopathy. The roughly 100 discovery patients were randomly split 7:3 into training and test sets. In roughly six Graves' hyperthyroidism patients, the study also compared T-cell repertoires from thyroid tissue with T-cell repertoires from blood. After blood sampling, hyperthyroidism patients were treated with methimazole at a starting dose of 30 mg daily, and ophthalmopathy patients were treated with high-dose intravenous methylprednisolone. The paper describes TCR Vbeta CDR3 sequencing of fewer than 150 peripheral blood samples, made up of about 41 ophthalmopathy patients, more than 70 hyperthyroidism patients and about 17 progressor patients.

Comment on this clonotype: Its antigen remains undetermined. The sample holds no much larger clone one base away, and base qualities are not on file.

Ophthalmopathy patients had moderately to severely active disease, with a Clinical Activity Score of 3 or more, a NOSPECS grade of 4 or more, and a disease duration of less than 3 months. Patients with uncontrolled infections, other autoimmune diseases, pregnancy or lactation were excluded. Diagnoses relied on clinical symptoms, serum thyroxine and TRAb, thyroid ultrasound and orbital computed tomography. Ficoll-Paque density gradient centrifugation was used to isolate PBMCs from approximately 10 ml of fresh peripheral blood. Total RNA was extracted with Trizol reagent, and quality was checked on an Agilent 2100 Bioanalyzer. Beyond this particular receptor, the publication reports: Most expanded thyroid clonotypes (frequency above 0.001) were also detected in blood, a finding suggesting that blood repertoires may reflect thyroid immune responses. Ophthalmopathy was separated from stable hyperthyroidism by a 13 V-J signature model, with around 90% sensitivity and just over 81% specificity obtained in cross-validation and 80%/75% obtained in testing. No statistical method was used to set the sample size in advance, and investigators knew the group allocation. During validation, the model predicted progression to ophthalmopathy a median of around 6 months ahead of onset, with almost 71% sensitivity and 72.22% specificity.

Germline trimming: 4 bases from V, 5 bases from J; junction bases outside gene matches: 3. The CDR3 contains 14 residues, cysteine and phenylalanine counted. The DNA shown is the 42-base CDR3, in frame from base 1. The germline V gene encodes CDR1 SNHLY and CDR2 FYNNEI. The TCR beta CDR3 regions were amplified from the RNA transcripts. The TCR CDR3 was subjected to a first round of RT-PCR using the HTBI primer set and the Qiagen OneStep RT-PCR kit. Libraries were constructed in a second round of multiplex PCR, after which size selection and purification were performed. Paired-end sequencing of the libraries was performed with 100 bp reads on an Illumina HiSeq2000. In the source study's methods: SOAPnuke was used to process the raw data, throwing out any read that contained adapters or uncalled bases, had a mean Phred below 15, or lacked an exact constant-primer or identifier match. COPE v1.2.5 was used to merge high-quality paired reads, and clonotypes were defined as unique nucleotide sequences. MiTCR v1.1 was used to align the clonotypes against IMGT TRBV, TRBD and TRBJ reference segments. The analysis was restricted to V-J combinations with a frequency above 0.0001, which together covered around 99% of the repertoires. A TCS score was defined as the ratio between F50 (clonal expansion) and ExV (chaos), using BLOSUM62-based TCRdist between CDR3 peptides within each V-J. Welch's t-statistics and random forest reduced 500 to 550 V-J features to some 14, which were used in a naive Bayes classifier (R e1071). TCRdb ran its own pipeline on the public reads, namely fastp trimming at Q25 and MiXCR clone calling, and kept in-frame beta chains. Under each unique CDR3 protein, matching rows form one entry showing the most common genes and DNA. The V and J calls shown here were made by TCRdb, not taken from the authors' results. For this sample the table gives roughly 380,000 distinct CDR3 sequences, of which 15% to 20% were detected only once. Of the sample, roughly a sixth is held by the ten largest clones.

The chain employs TRBV2 and TRBJ1-5; TRBD1 fits 9 bases in the junction. Sequenced: blood. This TCR derives from a middle-aged woman with Graves' ophthalmopathy. This receptor carries the CDR3 CASSGGQGHQPQHF. The DNA reads as follows: TGTGCCAGCAGTGGGGGACAGGGACATCAGCCCCAGCATTTT.